These T cell receptor beta chains were read from a single sample in a study of identical twins. TCRdb independently ran MiXCR on the 5' RACE reads; one entry per CDR3 protein. Of just under 650,000 distinct CDR3 sequences listed, around 7.5% are singletons. Separately, the same data were catalogued under a study of yellow fever vaccine responses in identical twins.

The sample taken for sequencing was PBMCs. The receptors stem from a woman aged 18-29 years in good health. The CDR3 runs from the conserved cysteine through the conserved F or W. Fields, in order: D gene, clone size, J gene, V gene, CDR3 DNA, CDR3 protein. The D gene is left open where the match is weak. Only part of the rows carry a size: once, few, many, or a class if the clone is expanded.

D gene: -
clone size: many
J gene: TRBJ2-3
V gene: TRBV6-5
CDR3 DNA: TGTGCCAGCAGTTACTCGGCCACAGATACGCAGTATTTT
CDR3 protein: CASSYSATDTQYF

D gene: -
clone size: few
J gene: TRBJ2-3
V gene: TRBV9
CDR3 DNA: TGTGCCAGCAACCCAACGGGGTTCAGCACAGATACGCAGTATTTT
CDR3 protein: CASNPTGFSTDTQYF

D gene: -
clone size: many
J gene: TRBJ2-7
V gene: TRBV12-3/TRBV12-4
CDR3 DNA: TGTGCCAGCAGTTTTGGGGGACCCTACGAGCAGTACTTC
CDR3 protein: CASSFGGPYEQYF

D gene: -
clone size: -
J gene: TRBJ2-6
V gene: TRBV5-1
CDR3 DNA: TGCGCCAGCAGCTTGGGCATTAACGGTGCCTACAACGTCCTGACTTTC
CDR3 protein: CASSLGINGAYNVLTF

D gene: -
clone size: -
J gene: TRBJ2-7
V gene: TRBV27
CDR3 DNA: TGTGCCAGCAGTTTATTGGCCCCCCCCGGGCCCTACGAGCAGTACTTC
CDR3 protein: CASSLLAPPGPYEQYF

D gene: -
clone size: few
J gene: TRBJ1-1
V gene: TRBV5-1
CDR3 DNA: TGCGCCAGCAGCAGGGGACCCACCAACACTGAAGCTTTCTTT
CDR3 protein: CASSRGPTNTEAFF

D gene: -
clone size: few
J gene: TRBJ2-3
V gene: TRBV5-1
CDR3 DNA: TGCGCCAGCAGCTTAACGACTACCATAGATACGCAGTATTTT
CDR3 protein: CASSLTTTIDTQYF

D gene: -
clone size: few
J gene: TRBJ1-5
V gene: TRBV20-1
CDR3 DNA: TGCAGTGCTAGGAATGACTTGGTCCTGGGTCATCAGCATTTT
CDR3 protein: CSARNDLVLGHQHF

D gene: TRBD2
clone size: many
J gene: TRBJ2-7
V gene: TRBV20-1
CDR3 DNA: TGCAGTGCTAGAGCGGCTAGCGGGAACGAGCAGTACTTC
CDR3 protein: CSARAASGNEQYF

D gene: TRBD1
clone size: -
J gene: TRBJ1-4
V gene: TRBV5-1
CDR3 DNA: TGCGCCAGCAGCTTGGTTGTTGGGACAGGGATCAATGAAAAACTGTTTTTT
CDR3 protein: CASSLVVGTGINEKLFF

D gene: -
clone size: few
J gene: TRBJ2-7
V gene: TRBV20-1
CDR3 DNA: TGCAGTGCTAGAGATCTAAGGTTTCTGGGAACGACTGGGGAGCAGTACTTC
CDR3 protein: CSARDLRFLGTTGEQYF

D gene: TRBD2
clone size: -
J gene: TRBJ2-3
V gene: TRBV6-2/TRBV6-3
CDR3 DNA: TGTGCCAGCAGTGCAGGACTAGCGGGAGCCGGAGATACGCAGTATTTT
CDR3 protein: CASSAGLAGAGDTQYF

D gene: -
clone size: many
J gene: TRBJ2-1
V gene: TRBV6-4
CDR3 DNA: TGTGCCAGCAGTGAAGGGTCTCCAAATAATGAGCAGTTCTTC
CDR3 protein: CASSEGSPNNEQFF

D gene: TRBD1
clone size: many
J gene: TRBJ2-3
V gene: TRBV20-1
CDR3 DNA: TGCAGTGCGCACGGGGCAGGGGGCCCAGATACGCAGTATTTT
CDR3 protein: CSAHGAGGPDTQYF

D gene: TRBD1
clone size: few
J gene: TRBJ2-2
V gene: TRBV7-2
CDR3 DNA: TGTGCCAGCAGCTCGACAGGGGGCGGGGAGCTGTTTTTT
CDR3 protein: CASSSTGGGELFF

D gene: -
clone size: few
J gene: TRBJ2-1
V gene: TRBV20-1
CDR3 DNA: TGCAGTGCCAGGATAGGGACTGACTTTGAGCAGTTCTTC
CDR3 protein: CSARIGTDFEQFF

D gene: TRBD1
clone size: -
J gene: TRBJ2-7
V gene: TRBV10-3
CDR3 DNA: TGTGCCATCAGGGACGGACAGGGGACTACCTACGAGCAGTACTTC
CDR3 protein: CAIRDGQGTTYEQYF

D gene: TRBD2
clone size: many
J gene: TRBJ2-7
V gene: TRBV12-3/TRBV12-4
CDR3 DNA: TGTGCCAGCAGCAACCAGGGAGGGCTCTACGAGCAGTACTTC
CDR3 protein: CASSNQGGLYEQYF

D gene: TRBD2
clone size: -
J gene: TRBJ2-5
V gene: TRBV11-2
CDR3 DNA: TGTGCCAGCAGCCTGCGGGAGGCCACGTTAGAGACCCAGTACTTC
CDR3 protein: CASSLREATLETQYF

D gene: -
clone size: -
J gene: TRBJ2-1
V gene: TRBV29-1
CDR3 DNA: TGCAGCGTTGAAAGGGACTTGGGTTATGAGCAGTTCTTC
CDR3 protein: CSVERDLGYEQFF

D gene: -
clone size: many
J gene: TRBJ2-5
V gene: TRBV20-1
CDR3 DNA: TGCAGTGCTAGAGATAGGGTTACGATAACCCAGTACTTC
CDR3 protein: CSARDRVTITQYF

D gene: -
clone size: -
J gene: TRBJ2-1
V gene: TRBV7-9
CDR3 DNA: TGTGCCAGCAGCCCCCGAACAGGGACGCCGCAGTTCTTC
CDR3 protein: CASSPRTGTPQFF

D gene: -
clone size: -
J gene: TRBJ2-7
V gene: TRBV21-1
CDR3 DNA: TGTGCCAGCAGCAAAACTAGCGGGGCCTACGAGCAGTACTTC
CDR3 protein: CASSKTSGAYEQYF

D gene: TRBD1
clone size: few
J gene: TRBJ2-6
V gene: TRBV7-9
CDR3 DNA: TGTGCCAGCAGCTTTTTCGGGACAGCATCTGGGGCCAACGTCCTGACTTTC
CDR3 protein: CASSFFGTASGANVLTF

D gene: -
clone size: -
J gene: TRBJ2-1
V gene: TRBV15
CDR3 DNA: TGTGCCACCAGCACCACTAGGGCCAACAATGAGCAGTTCTTC
CDR3 protein: CATSTTRANNEQFF

D gene: TRBD2
clone size: few
J gene: TRBJ2-1
V gene: TRBV7-6
CDR3 DNA: TGTGCCAGCAGCTTATGGACTAGCCAATACAATGAGCAGTTCTTC
CDR3 protein: CASSLWTSQYNEQFF

D gene: TRBD1
clone size: few
J gene: TRBJ2-5
V gene: TRBV24-1
CDR3 DNA: TGTGCCACCAGTGATCGGAGGGGGACAGGGGAGGAGACCCAGTACTTC
CDR3 protein: CATSDRRGTGEETQYF

D gene: -
clone size: few
J gene: TRBJ2-7
V gene: TRBV15
CDR3 DNA: TGTGCCACCAGCAGAGATTTCCCGAATTTGCGGAACGAGCAGTACTTC
CDR3 protein: CATSRDFPNLRNEQYF

D gene: -
clone size: many
J gene: TRBJ2-1
V gene: TRBV5-1
CDR3 DNA: TGCGCCAGCAGCTTCGACAGTCCTAACAATGAGCAGTTCTTC
CDR3 protein: CASSFDSPNNEQFF

D gene: TRBD1
clone size: few
J gene: TRBJ1-5
V gene: TRBV29-1
CDR3 DNA: TGCAGCGTACAGGGGAATAGCAATCAGCCCCAGCATTTT
CDR3 protein: CSVQGNSNQPQHF